This entry concerns a single TCR beta chain. Its specificity is unknown. The time point: week 35, safety follow-up. The vaccine gave 300 ug of a 20-mer mutant IDH1 peptide subcutaneously per dose. The patients received vaccinations eight times, in weeks 1, 3, 5, 7, 11, 15, 19 and 23. This specimen comes from a study of a mutant IDH1 vaccine in newly diagnosed glioma. Across the whole study: The therapy given earlier, which was standard therapy, consisted of radiotherapy, temozolomide, or both, and most of the patients received both. Visits designated V12 and V13 were conducted at weeks 35 and 47, respectively.

Only in-frame clones appear in the TCRdb table, and some are missing; sequencing was by immunoSEQ multiplex PCR. The sample lists around 70,000 clones; 85% to 90% were seen once. The CDR3 runs to 16 residues. Germline V CDR1 and CDR2: MDHEN, SYDVKM. Trimming removed 2 bases from V and 10 bases from J; junction bases left unmatched: 13. The sequences come from PBMCs, collected from a glioma patient whose treatment included an IDH1 peptide vaccine. The chain has TRBV28 and TRBJ2-1, with TRBD2 matching 8 bases. The clonotype comes from a man between 25 and 39 years old with glioma. CDR3 loop: CASSLGGLGVQGEQFF. The CDR3 nucleotides read TGTGCCAGCAGTTTAGGGGGACTAGGGGTCCAGGGGGAGCAGTTCTTC. Full variable domain (remainder filled in from reference TRBV28 and TRBJ2-1): DVKVTQSSRYLVKRTGEKVFLECVQDMDHENMFWYRQDPGLGLRLIYFSYDVKMKEKGDIPEGYSVSREKKERFSLILESASTNQTSMYLCASSLGGLGVQGEQFFGPGTRLTVL.